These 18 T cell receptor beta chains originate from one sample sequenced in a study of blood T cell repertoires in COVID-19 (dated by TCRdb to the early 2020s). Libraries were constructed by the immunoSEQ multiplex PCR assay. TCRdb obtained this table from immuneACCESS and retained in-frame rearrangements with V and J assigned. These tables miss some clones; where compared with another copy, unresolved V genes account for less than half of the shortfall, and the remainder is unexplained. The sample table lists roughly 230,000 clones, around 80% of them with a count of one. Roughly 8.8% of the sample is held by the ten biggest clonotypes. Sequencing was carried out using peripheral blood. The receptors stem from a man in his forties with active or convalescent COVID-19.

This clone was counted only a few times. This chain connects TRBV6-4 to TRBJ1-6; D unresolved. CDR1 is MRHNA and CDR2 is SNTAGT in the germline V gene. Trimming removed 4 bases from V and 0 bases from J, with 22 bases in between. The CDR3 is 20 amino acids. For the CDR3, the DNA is TGTGCCAGCAGTGTAGTAGAGATGAGGCAGACGAGCTCCTATAATTCACCCCTCCACTTT. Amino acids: CASSVVEMRQTSSYNSPLHF.

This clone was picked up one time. This chain's CDR3 is CASSLQGGGELFF. The CDR3 DNA is TGCGCCAGCAGCCTGCAGGGAGGGGGGGAGCTGTTTTTT. The chain has TRBV5-1 and TRBJ2-2, with TRBD2 matching 7 bases. This CDR3 comprises 13 residues. Germline V lookup: CDR1 SGHRS, CDR2 YFSETQ. Unmatched junction bases numbered 5, after V lost 4 bases and J lost 8 bases.

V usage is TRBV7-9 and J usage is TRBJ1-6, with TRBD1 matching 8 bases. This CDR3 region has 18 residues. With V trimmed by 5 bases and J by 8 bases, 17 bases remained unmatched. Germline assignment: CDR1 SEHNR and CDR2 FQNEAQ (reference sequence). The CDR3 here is CASSHFGWQGAGDSPLHF. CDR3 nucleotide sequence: TGTGCCAGCAGCCACTTCGGGTGGCAGGGGGCAGGAGATTCACCCCTCCACTTT.

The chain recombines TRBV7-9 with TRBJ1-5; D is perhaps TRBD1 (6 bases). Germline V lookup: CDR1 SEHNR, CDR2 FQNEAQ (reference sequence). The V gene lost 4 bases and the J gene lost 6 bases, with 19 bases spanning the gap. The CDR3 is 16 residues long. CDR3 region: CASSSTMGGLGQPQHF. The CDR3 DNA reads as TGTGCCAGCAGCTCAACTATGGGGGGGCTAGGTCAGCCCCAGCATTTT.

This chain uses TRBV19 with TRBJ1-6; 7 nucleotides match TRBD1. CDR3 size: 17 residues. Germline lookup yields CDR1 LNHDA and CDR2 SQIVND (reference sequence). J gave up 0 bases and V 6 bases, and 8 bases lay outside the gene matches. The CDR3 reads CASSKTGISSYNSPLHF. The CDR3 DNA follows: TGTGCCAGTAGCAAGACAGGGATCAGCTCCTATAATTCACCCCTCCACTTT.

The CDR3 sequence is CASSWDRGDYGYTF. The DNA of the CDR3 is TGTGCCAGCAGTTGGGACAGGGGGGACTATGGCTACACCTTC. The chain has TRBV6-5 and TRBJ1-2; 11 nucleotides line up with TRBD1. Germline V lookup: CDR1 MNHEY, CDR2 SVGAGI. CDR3 length: 14 residues. Trimming cost V 4 bases and J 3 bases; bases outside gene matches: 1.

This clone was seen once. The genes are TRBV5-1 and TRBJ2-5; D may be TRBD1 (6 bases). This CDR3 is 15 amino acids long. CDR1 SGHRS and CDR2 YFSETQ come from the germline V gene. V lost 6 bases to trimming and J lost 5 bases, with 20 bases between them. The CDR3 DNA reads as TGCGCCAGCATCCCCACCGGCACAGGGCACGAGACCCAGTACTTC. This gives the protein CASIPTGTGHETQYF.

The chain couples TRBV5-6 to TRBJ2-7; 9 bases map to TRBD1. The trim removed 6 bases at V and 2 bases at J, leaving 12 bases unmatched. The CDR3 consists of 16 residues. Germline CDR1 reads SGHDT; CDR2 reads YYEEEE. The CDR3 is CASIKGSGTGTYEQYF. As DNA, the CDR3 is TGTGCCAGCATCAAAGGGTCAGGGACAGGGACCTACGAGCAGTACTTC.

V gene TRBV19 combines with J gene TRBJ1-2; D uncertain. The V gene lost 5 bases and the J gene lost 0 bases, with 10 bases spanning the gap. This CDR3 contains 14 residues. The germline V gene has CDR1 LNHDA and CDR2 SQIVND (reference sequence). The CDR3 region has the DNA TGTGCCAGTAGTTCCCAGGCTTCTAACTATGGCTACACCTTC. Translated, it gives CASSSQASNYGYTF.

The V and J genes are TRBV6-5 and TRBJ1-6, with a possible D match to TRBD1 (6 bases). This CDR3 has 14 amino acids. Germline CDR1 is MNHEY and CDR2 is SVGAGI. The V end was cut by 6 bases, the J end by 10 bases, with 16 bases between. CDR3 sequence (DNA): TGTGCCAGCAGCCGAGGGGGACCAAGCTCACCCCTCCACTTT. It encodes CASSRGGPSSPLHF.

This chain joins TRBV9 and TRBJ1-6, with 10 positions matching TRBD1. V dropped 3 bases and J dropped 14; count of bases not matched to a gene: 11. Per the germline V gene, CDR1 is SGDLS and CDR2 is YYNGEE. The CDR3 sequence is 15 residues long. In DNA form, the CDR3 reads TGTGCCAGCAGCGAGCGACAGGGGGCAAGGGTAACCCTCCACTTT. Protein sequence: CASSERQGARVTLHF.

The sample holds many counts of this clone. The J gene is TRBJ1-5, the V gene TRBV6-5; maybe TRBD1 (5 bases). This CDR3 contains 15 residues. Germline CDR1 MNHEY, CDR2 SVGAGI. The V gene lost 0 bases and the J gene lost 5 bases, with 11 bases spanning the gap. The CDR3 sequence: CASSYSGGGHQPQHF. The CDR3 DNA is TGTGCCAGCAGTTACTCCGGGGGTGGGCATCAGCCCCAGCATTTT.

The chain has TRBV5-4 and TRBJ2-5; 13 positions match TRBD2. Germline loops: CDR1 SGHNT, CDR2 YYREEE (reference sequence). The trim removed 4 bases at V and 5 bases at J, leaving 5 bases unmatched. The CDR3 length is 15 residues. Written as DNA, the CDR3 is TGTGCCAGCAGCACTAGCGGGGGGGCCGGGGAGACCCAGTACTTC. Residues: CASSTSGGAGETQYF.

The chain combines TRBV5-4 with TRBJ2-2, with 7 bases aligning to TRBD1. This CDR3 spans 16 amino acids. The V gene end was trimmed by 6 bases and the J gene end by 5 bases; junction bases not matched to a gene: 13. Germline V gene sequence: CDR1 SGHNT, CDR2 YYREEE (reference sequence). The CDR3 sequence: CASTHERPGGTGELFF. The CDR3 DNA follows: TGTGCCAGCACCCATGAACGGCCAGGGGGAACCGGGGAGCTGTTTTTT.

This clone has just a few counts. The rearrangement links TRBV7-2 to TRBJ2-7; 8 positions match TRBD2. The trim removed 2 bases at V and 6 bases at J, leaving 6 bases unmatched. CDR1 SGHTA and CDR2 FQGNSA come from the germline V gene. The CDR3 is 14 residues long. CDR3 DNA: TGTGCCAGCAGCTTACGGGGACTAGAGGTCGAGCAGTACTTC. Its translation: CASSLRGLEVEQYF.

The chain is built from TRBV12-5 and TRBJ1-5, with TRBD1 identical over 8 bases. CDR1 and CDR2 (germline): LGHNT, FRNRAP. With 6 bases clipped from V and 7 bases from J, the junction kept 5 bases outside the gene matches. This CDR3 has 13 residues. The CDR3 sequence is CASGRTGIQPQHF. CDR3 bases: TGTGCTAGTGGCCGGACAGGGATCCAGCCCCAGCATTTT.

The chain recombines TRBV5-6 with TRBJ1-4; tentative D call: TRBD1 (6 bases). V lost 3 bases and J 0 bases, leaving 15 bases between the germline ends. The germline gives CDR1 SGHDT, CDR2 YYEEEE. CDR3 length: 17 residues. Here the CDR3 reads CASSSDRNTATNEKLFF. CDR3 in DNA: TGTGCCAGCAGCTCCGACAGGAATACAGCAACTAATGAAAAACTGTTTTTT.

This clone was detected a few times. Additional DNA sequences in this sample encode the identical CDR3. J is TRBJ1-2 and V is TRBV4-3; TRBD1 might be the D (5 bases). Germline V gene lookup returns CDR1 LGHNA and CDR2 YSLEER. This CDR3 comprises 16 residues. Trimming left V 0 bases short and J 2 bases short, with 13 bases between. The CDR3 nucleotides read TGCGCCAGCAGCCAAGATACTGACAGTACGAACTATGGCTACACCTTC. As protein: CASSQDTDSTNYGYTF.